A single T cell receptor beta chain is shown here with its context. The data stem from a study of blood T cell repertoires in COVID-19. Study summary: COVID-19 samples collected from the United States, Italy and Spain covered acute and convalescent phases. Sample material is recorded as cDNA or gDNA derived from T cells, B-cell-depleted T cells, or PBMCs.

Germline V gene data show CDR1 as MNHNS and CDR2 as SASEGT. The CDR3 loop spans 15 amino acids. The ends lost 1 base at V and 4 bases at J; junction bases unmatched: 4. It was during active infection that Seattle patients were enrolled and then longitudinally followed. Methods used by the authors: By means of reference gene primer amplification, nucleated cell counts were estimated. The protocol was immunoSEQ multiplex PCR, while the TCRdb copy is restricted to in-frame clones and leaves out a portion. V and J calls and clone size come straight from that table; D and trimming were deduced from the DNA. The sample consists of around 310,000 clones, nearly 90% of them appearing once.

This clonotype originated in a woman aged 40 to 49 with COVID-19, enrolled during active disease. This chain connects TRBV6-1 to TRBJ1-5, with 7 positions matching TRBD1. Source material: peripheral blood. The CDR3: CASSEEQGRNQPQHF. The CDR3 bases are TGTGCCAGCAGTGAAGAACAGGGGAGGAATCAGCCCCAGCATTTT.